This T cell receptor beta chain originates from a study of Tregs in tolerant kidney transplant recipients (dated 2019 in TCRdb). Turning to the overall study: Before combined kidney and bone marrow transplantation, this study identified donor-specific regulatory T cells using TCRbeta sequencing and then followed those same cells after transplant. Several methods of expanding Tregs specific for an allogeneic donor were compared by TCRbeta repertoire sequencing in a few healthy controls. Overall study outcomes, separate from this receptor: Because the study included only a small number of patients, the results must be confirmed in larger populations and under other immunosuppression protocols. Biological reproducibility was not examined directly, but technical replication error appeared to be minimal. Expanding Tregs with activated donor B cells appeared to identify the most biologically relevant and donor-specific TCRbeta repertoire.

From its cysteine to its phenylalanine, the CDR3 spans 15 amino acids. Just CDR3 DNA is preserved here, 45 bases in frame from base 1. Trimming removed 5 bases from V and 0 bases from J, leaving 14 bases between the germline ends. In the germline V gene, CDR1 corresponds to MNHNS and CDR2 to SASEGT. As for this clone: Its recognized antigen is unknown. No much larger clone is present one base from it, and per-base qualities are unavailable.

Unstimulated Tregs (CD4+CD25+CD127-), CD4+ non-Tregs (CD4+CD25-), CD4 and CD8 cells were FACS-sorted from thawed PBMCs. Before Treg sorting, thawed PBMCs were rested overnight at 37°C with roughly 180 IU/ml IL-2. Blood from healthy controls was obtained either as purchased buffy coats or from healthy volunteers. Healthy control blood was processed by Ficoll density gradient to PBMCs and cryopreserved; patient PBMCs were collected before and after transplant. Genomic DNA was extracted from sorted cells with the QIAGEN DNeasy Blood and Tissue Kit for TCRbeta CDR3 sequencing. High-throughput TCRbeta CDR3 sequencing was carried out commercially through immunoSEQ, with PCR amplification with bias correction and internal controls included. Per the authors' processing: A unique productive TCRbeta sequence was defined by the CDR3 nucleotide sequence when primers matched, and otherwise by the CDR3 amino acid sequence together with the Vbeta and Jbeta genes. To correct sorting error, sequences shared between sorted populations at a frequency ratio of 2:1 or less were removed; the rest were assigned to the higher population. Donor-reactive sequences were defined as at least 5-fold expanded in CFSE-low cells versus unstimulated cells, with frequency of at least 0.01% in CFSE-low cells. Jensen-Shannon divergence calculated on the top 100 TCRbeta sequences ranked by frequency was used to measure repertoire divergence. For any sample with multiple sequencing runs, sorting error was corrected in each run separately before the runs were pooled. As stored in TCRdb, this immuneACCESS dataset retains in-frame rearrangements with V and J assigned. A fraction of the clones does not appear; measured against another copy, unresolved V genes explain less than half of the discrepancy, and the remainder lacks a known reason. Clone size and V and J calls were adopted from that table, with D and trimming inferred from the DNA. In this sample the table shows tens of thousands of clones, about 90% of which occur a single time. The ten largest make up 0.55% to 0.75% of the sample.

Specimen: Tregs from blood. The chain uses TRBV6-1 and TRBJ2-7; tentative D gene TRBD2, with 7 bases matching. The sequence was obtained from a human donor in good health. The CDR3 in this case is CASSSRGGSSYEQYF. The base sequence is TGTGCCAGCAGTTCTAGGGGGGGAAGCTCCTACGAGCAGTACTTC.